A single sample gave rise to the 18 T cell receptor beta chains below, sequenced in a study of blood T cell repertoires in COVID-19. Sequencing used immunoSEQ multiplex PCR; TCRdb keeps in-frame clones, though not all of them. Altogether around 200,000 clones are present, around 80% being singletons, with the ten largest covering 5.5% to 7%. Material for sequencing was peripheral blood. The source is a woman in her 70s with acute or convalescent COVID-19.

This chain connects TRBV28 to TRBJ1-2, with a weak D call TRBD1 (5 bases). The CDR3 covers 16 residues. V lost 6 bases and J lost 7, with 24 bases in between. Germline CDR1 and CDR2: MDHEN and SYDVKM. CDR3 coding DNA: TGTGCCAGCAGCTCTCTCTTAGGTCTCAGGGCTCGTGGCTACACCTTC. Its translation: CASSSLLGLRARGYTF.

The chain is built from TRBV3-1 (or the pseudogene TRBV3-2) and TRBJ1-5; weak D call: TRBD1 (6 bases). Germline assignment: CDR1 LGHDT and CDR2 YNNKEL (reference sequence). This CDR3 comprises 15 residues. V was shortened by 4 bases and J by 3 bases, with 13 bases between the two germline ends. CDR3: CASSPSTGHNQPQHF. The DNA of the CDR3 is TGTGCCAGCAGCCCCTCGACAGGACACAATCAGCCCCAGCATTTT.

The chain carries TRBV3-1 (or the pseudogene TRBV3-2) and TRBJ2-7; 7 positions match TRBD1. Germline CDR1 is LGHDT and CDR2 is YNNKEL (reference sequence). Unmatched junction bases numbered 3, after V lost 4 bases and J lost 0 bases. This CDR3 has 14 residues. The CDR3 region has the DNA TGTGCCAGCAGCCGGGGACAGTCCTCCTACGAGCAGTACTTC. This gives the protein CASSRGQSSYEQYF.

CDR3 sequence (DNA): TGTGCCAGCAGCCGTCTCACTAGTTCCGGGGAGCTGTTTTTT. It codes for CASSRLTSSGELFF. The V and J genes are TRBV7-2 and TRBJ2-2, with D possibly TRBD2 on 5 matching bases. V was shortened by 5 bases and J by 6 bases, with 13 bases between the two germline ends. Germline V lookup: CDR1 SGHTA, CDR2 FQGNSA. The CDR3 loop spans 14 amino acids.

The CDR3 coding sequence is TGTGCCAGCAGCCTTACATCCGAGCAGTTCTTC. It codes for CASSLTSEQFF. This chain uses TRBV7-8 with TRBJ2-1, with D unclear. The CDR3 covers 11 residues. V was shortened by 5 bases and J by 10 bases, with 9 bases between the two germline ends. Germline CDR1 and CDR2: SGHVS and FQNEAQ.

This chain's CDR3 is CATSDSPGDTQYF. For the CDR3, the DNA is TGTGCCACTAGCGACTCCCCCGGAGATACGCAGTATTTT. The chain employs TRBV19 and TRBJ2-3; a weak D match, TRBD2 (6 bases). V lost 10 bases and J lost 5, with 16 bases in between. Germline V gene data show CDR1 as LNHDA and CDR2 as SQIVND (reference sequence). The length of the CDR3 is 13 residues.

The chain joins TRBV18 to TRBJ2-2, with D perhaps matching TRBD1 (6 bases). CDR1 and CDR2 (germline): KGHSH, LQKENI. Trimming stripped 4 bases from V and 2 bases from J, with 8 bases between. The CDR3 totals 14 residues. The CDR3 loop is CASSRTVNTGELFF. The CDR3 bases are TGTGCCAGCTCACGGACAGTAAACACCGGGGAGCTGTTTTTT.

The rearrangement joins TRBV10-3 to TRBJ2-3, with TRBD2 identical over 9 bases. CDR1 and CDR2 from the germline V gene are ENHRY and SYGVKD. With V trimmed by 7 bases and J by 0 bases, 2 bases remained unmatched. This CDR3 region has 14 residues. CDR3 region: CAIMAGGSTDTQYF. The CDR3 nucleotides read TGTGCCATCATGGCGGGAGGGAGCACAGATACGCAGTATTTT.

The V gene is TRBV11-2, the J gene TRBJ2-7; maybe TRBD1 (6 bases). V was pared by 7 bases and J by 3 bases, with 19 bases between. Germline CDR1 SGHAT, CDR2 FQNNGV. The CDR3 length is 15 residues. The CDR3 loop is CASTKGDREYYEQYF. DNA of the CDR3: TGTGCCAGCACAAAGGGGGACCGAGAGTACTACGAGCAGTACTTC.

The chain uses TRBV19 and TRBJ2-7; 7 bases map to TRBD1. Germline loops: CDR1 LNHDA, CDR2 SQIVND (reference sequence). This CDR3 is built from 15 residues. V gave up 6 bases and J gave up 5 bases; unmatched junction bases: 13. The DNA for the CDR3 is TGTGCCAGTAGACAGGGGCCGACCCAAGCTCACGAGCAGTACTTC. Amino acid sequence: CASRQGPTQAHEQYF.

CDR3 residues: CASSPGTPSYEQYF. The CDR3 DNA follows: TGCGCCAGCAGCCCCGGGACTCCTTCCTACGAGCAGTACTTC. The rearrangement links TRBV5-1 to TRBJ2-7, with a weak D call TRBD2 (6 bases). CDR1 SGHRS and CDR2 YFSETQ come from the germline V gene. This CDR3 comprises 14 residues. V lost 4 bases, J lost 1 base, and 12 bases lay in between.

This chain uses TRBV14 with TRBJ2-7; tentative D call: TRBD1 (5 bases). CDR3 length: 14 residues. Trimming cost V 2 bases and J 6 bases, with 14 bases left between them. Germline V lookup: CDR1 SGHDN, CDR2 FVKESK. The CDR3 DNA reads as TGTGCCAGCAGCCAACGACAGCTCCTTGGCGAGCAGTACTTC. Translation gives CASSQRQLLGEQYF.

V usage is TRBV27 and J usage is TRBJ1-1; the D is unclear. The CDR3 length is 14 residues. V shed 5 bases and J shed 10 bases, with 20 bases lying between them. Germline loops: CDR1 MNHEY, CDR2 SMNVEV (reference sequence). The chain's CDR3 is CASSVGPLKYGAFF. CDR3 nucleotide sequence: TGTGCCAGCAGTGTCGGTCCCCTTAAGTATGGAGCTTTCTTT.

The chain uses TRBV7-2 and TRBJ2-3, with 11 bases fitting TRBD2. Per germline, CDR1 SGHTA and CDR2 FQGNSA. The CDR3 runs to 15 residues. The V and J ends lost 1 base and 3 bases, in that order; junction bases with no gene match: 0. CDR3 amino acids: CASSLVAGGTDTQYF. The CDR3 region has the DNA TGTGCCAGCAGCTTAGTAGCGGGAGGGACAGATACGCAGTATTTT.

The sample holds a few counts of this clone. J is TRBJ1-6 and V is TRBV6-5; D remains unclear. The ends were cut back, 8 bases at V and 8 bases at J, with 13 bases in the middle. The CDR3 sequence is 13 residues long. Looked up from germline, CDR1 is MNHEY and CDR2 is SVGAGI. Written as DNA, the CDR3 is TGTGCCAGCGAGGGTCGGAGGGATTCACCCCTCCACTTT. Translation: CASEGRRDSPLHF.

The chain joins TRBV29-1 to TRBJ1-2; D is perhaps TRBD1 (5 bases). Trimming shortened V by 4 bases and J by 0 bases, and 9 bases separated the two germline ends. The CDR3 totals 13 residues. Germline CDR1 reads SQVTM; CDR2 reads ANQGSEA. The CDR3 region has the DNA TGCAGCGTTGTTGACAGTGCTAACTATGGCTACACCTTC. As protein: CSVVDSANYGYTF.

The chain is built from TRBV6-5 and TRBJ2-6; D gene unclear. The CDR3 extends over 13 amino acids. V was clipped by 3 bases and J by 3 bases, with 3 bases between them. The germline gives CDR1 MNHEY, CDR2 SVGAGI. CDR3 sequence reads: CASSYSGANVLTF. DNA of the CDR3: TGTGCCAGCAGTTATAGTGGGGCCAACGTCCTGACTTTC.

This rearrangement joins TRBV10-3 to TRBJ2-3, with 8 nucleotides matching TRBD2. The J segment lost 4 bases and the V segment lost 11 bases, leaving 11 bases of the junction unmatched. Per the germline V gene, CDR1 is ENHRY and CDR2 is SYGVKD. The CDR3 sequence is 14 residues long. The CDR3 here is CAPIREGRADTQYF. CDR3 nucleotide sequence: TGTGCCCCCATCCGGGAGGGCCGGGCAGATACGCAGTATTTT.